What follows are 27 T cell receptor beta chains derived from one specimen sequenced in a study of primary melanoma T cells and metastatic recurrence. The repertoire was sequenced with immunoSEQ multiplex PCR; TCRdb's copy has only in-frame clones and lacks some. The sample yields about 1,000 clones, 70% to 75% seen once. Sequencing was carried out using melanoma tumor tissue. The source of these receptors is a human donor with melanoma.

V gene TRBV6-8 combines with J gene TRBJ2-6, with D unresolved. V was shortened by 5 bases and J by 0 bases, with 14 bases between the two germline ends. This CDR3 has 17 residues. The germline CDR1 and CDR2 sequences are MNHGY and SAAAGT. CDR3 residues: CASSVQRVLSGANVLTF. As DNA, the CDR3 is TGTGCCAGCAGTGTGCAACGGGTTCTCTCTGGGGCCAACGTCCTGACTTTC.

This clone was picked up a small number of times. V and J are TRBV6-8 and TRBJ1-1; D remains unclear. Looked up from germline, CDR1 is MNHGY and CDR2 is SAAAGT. This CDR3 comprises 15 residues. V gave up 0 bases and J gave up 4 bases, with 12 bases separating them. CDR3 sequence: CASSYSTSASTEAFF. CDR3 coding DNA: TGTGCCAGCAGTTACTCGACGAGTGCCAGCACTGAAGCTTTCTTT.

A note on this clone: Other nucleotide sequences from this sample produce the same CDR3. This chain links TRBV19 with TRBJ2-3; unclear D gene. This CDR3 spans 16 amino acids. Trimming removed 5 bases at V and 0 bases at J, with 15 bases between. CDR1 is LNHDA, CDR2 SQIVND, per germline (reference sequence). The CDR3 sequence is CASSSIGGGSTDTQYF. The DNA for the CDR3 is TGTGCCAGTAGTTCGATTGGTGGCGGTAGCACAGATACGCAGTATTTT.

This clone was found a few times. The genes are TRBV19 and TRBJ2-1; D is unresolved. The germline V gene has CDR1 LNHDA and CDR2 SQIVND (reference sequence). V was clipped by 3 bases and J by 0 bases, with 9 bases between them. CDR3 length: 15 residues. The CDR3: CASSIAWGSYNEQFF. CDR3 bases: TGTGCCAGTAGTATCGCCTGGGGCTCCTACAATGAGCAGTTCTTC.

The chain recombines TRBV6-8 with TRBJ2-6; 8 nucleotides align to TRBD2. Germline V CDR1 and CDR2: MNHGY, SAAAGT. The CDR3 spans 12 residues. Trimming removed 11 bases from V and 8 bases from J; junction bases left unmatched: 5. The CDR3: CAGSGTSNVLTF. CDR3 coding DNA: TGTGCCGGTAGCGGGACATCCAACGTCCTGACTTTC.

This rearrangement joins TRBV28 to TRBJ1-6; the D is unclear. Germline V gene sequence: CDR1 MDHEN, CDR2 SYDVKM. V lost 11 bases to trimming and J lost 7 bases, with 15 bases between them. CDR3 length equals 13 residues. CDR3 nucleotide sequence: TGTGCCTGGCAGAGTCGAATGAATTCACCCCTCCACTTT. Translating it yields CAWQSRMNSPLHF.

The chain recombines TRBV7-5 with TRBJ2-3. TRBV7-5 is recorded as a pseudogene. The CDR3 consists of 14 residues. The CDR3 here is CASSFPGRPDTQYF. The CDR3 DNA follows: TGTGCCAGCAGCTTTCCGGGCCGTCCCGATACGCAGTATTTT.

This clone occurred a few times. The chain carries TRBV30 and TRBJ1-6; D gene uncertain. Trimming pared 5 bases from V and 7 bases from J, leaving 12 bases between. Germline V CDR1 and CDR2: GTSNPN, SVGIG (reference sequence). The CDR3 length is 13 residues. The CDR3 loop reads CAWRALSNSPLHF. In nucleotides, the CDR3 is TGTGCCTGGCGAGCGCTTTCGAATTCACCCCTCCACTTT.

The chain uses TRBV19 and TRBJ1-5; TRBD1 aligns across 9 bases. The CDR3 has 13 amino acids. Germline V gives CDR1 LNHDA, CDR2 SQIVND (reference sequence). The junction had 4 bases not matched to a gene; V was cut back by 6 bases and J by 7 bases. The CDR3 coding sequence is TGTGCCAGTAGCCTGACAGGGGGGCAGCCCCAGCATTTT. Residues: CASSLTGGQPQHF.

The chain combines TRBV7-5 with TRBJ1-1. TRBV7-5 has pseudogene status. The CDR3 runs 14 residues. The CDR3 protein is CASSARQDAVEAFF. The CDR3 nucleotides are TGTGCCAGCAGCGCGCGGCAGGATGCGGTTGAAGCTTTCTTT.

The rearrangement uses TRBV6-8 and TRBJ1-4; D is ambiguous. The CDR3 runs 14 residues. Deletions cut 5 bases from V and 2 bases from J, with 9 bases between. Germline assignment: CDR1 MNHGY and CDR2 SAAAGT. This CDR3 is CASSAPGTNEKLFF. Written as DNA, the CDR3 is TGTGCCAGCAGTGCACCGGGTACTAATGAAAAACTGTTTTTT.

Turning to this clone: The junction departs from the called germline gene at one end, perhaps through a read error. The rearrangement uses TRBV6-8 and TRBJ2-1, with unresolved D. Germline CDR1 MNHGY, CDR2 SAAAGT. CDR3 length equals 15 residues. CDR3 sequence: CAISGMGGPYNEQFF. The DNA of the CDR3 is TGTGCCATCAGTGGAATGGGTGGGCCCTACAATGAGCAGTTCTTC.

The chain is built from TRBV29-1 and TRBJ2-7; maybe TRBD1 (6 bases). Germline V lookup: CDR1 SQVTM, CDR2 ANQGSEA. The CDR3 runs 13 residues. V lost 1 base, J lost 6 bases, and 13 bases lay in between. This CDR3 reads CSVEGQESSEQYF. CDR3 sequence (DNA): TGCAGCGTTGAAGGACAGGAGTCTAGCGAGCAGTACTTC.

The chain joins TRBV5-1 to TRBJ2-7; tentative D call: TRBD1 (6 bases). The germline V and J ends were trimmed by 7 bases and 2 bases, with 16 bases remaining between them. Germline V lookup: CDR1 SGHRS, CDR2 YFSETQ. The CDR3 extends over 14 amino acids. The CDR3 here is CASFEPDRPYEQYF. The CDR3 bases are TGCGCCAGCTTTGAACCCGACAGGCCCTACGAGCAGTACTTC.

The chain combines TRBV6-8 with TRBJ2-3; maybe TRBD1 (5 bases). The germline V gene encodes CDR1 MNHGY and CDR2 SAAAGT. V was pared by 5 bases and J by 1 base, with 10 bases between. CDR3 size: 14 residues. DNA of the CDR3: TGTGCCAGCAGTGCTCAGGGCGGCACAGATACGCAGTATTTT. Protein sequence: CASSAQGGTDTQYF.

A note on this clone: The junction departs from germline at one end; a sequencing error may be responsible. The chain couples TRBV19 to TRBJ1-1; D is possibly TRBD1 (6 bases). From germline, CDR1 is LNHDA and CDR2 SQIVND (reference sequence). The CDR3 sequence is 12 residues long. The CDR3 region is CASSKGRQGRTF. The CDR3 DNA sequence: TGTGCCAGTAGTAAAGGGCGGCAGGGGAGGACCTTT.

The V call is TRBV10-3, the J call TRBJ2-1; D perhaps matches TRBD2 (5 bases). Germline CDR1 and CDR2: ENHRY and SYGVKD. V lost 4 bases and J lost 9, with 13 bases in between. There are 13 residues in the CDR3. The CDR3 DNA is TGTGCCATCAGTGGTGGTAGTGGACTTGAGCAGTTCTTC. This encodes CAISGGSGLEQFF.

The chain joins TRBV28 to TRBJ1-1; D gene uncertain. CDR1 is MDHEN and CDR2 is SYDVKM in the germline V gene. This CDR3 contains 12 residues. Trimming pared 3 bases from V and 11 bases from J, leaving 13 bases between. DNA of the CDR3: TGTGCCAGCAGTTTGTTTGACCTCGGCGCTTTCTTT. Amino acids: CASSLFDLGAFF.

The genes are TRBV19 and TRBJ2-5, with D uncertain. CDR1 is LNHDA, CDR2 SQIVND, per germline (reference sequence). V lost 5 bases to trimming and J lost 2 bases, with 9 bases between them. The CDR3 runs 13 residues. As DNA, the CDR3 is TGTGCCAGTAGTCCGGACGATCAAGAGACCCAGTACTTC. Residues: CASSPDDQETQYF.

The chain links TRBV6-8 to TRBJ2-7, with 8 bases that match TRBD1. The CDR3 runs to 15 residues. Germline V lookup: CDR1 MNHGY, CDR2 SAAAGT. V dropped 4 bases and J dropped 2; count of bases not matched to a gene: 7. Here the CDR3 DNA reads TGTGCCAGCAGTTTCCGACAGGGGATGGCCTACGAGCAGTACTTC. Translated, it gives CASSFRQGMAYEQYF.

The chain recombines TRBV18 with TRBJ1-1; TRBD1 aligns across 9 bases. Per the germline V gene, CDR1 is KGHSH and CDR2 is LQKENI. CDR3 length equals 14 residues. V dropped 6 bases and J dropped 3; count of bases not matched to a gene: 5. DNA for the CDR3: TGTGCCAGCTCGTCCAGGACAGGGGACACTGAAGCTTTCTTT. Amino acids: CASSSRTGDTEAFF.

The chain couples TRBV19 to TRBJ2-1, with a weak D call TRBD2 (6 bases). Germline V gene lookup returns CDR1 LNHDA and CDR2 SQIVND (reference sequence). Between the trimmed V and J ends, which lost 3 bases and 4 bases, there was a span of 13 bases. The CDR3 consists of 15 residues. CDR3 protein: CASSMYGGAYNEQFF. Written as DNA, the CDR3 is TGTGCCAGTAGTATGTACGGGGGAGCGTACAATGAGCAGTTCTTC.

V and J are TRBV1 and TRBJ1-1. TRBV1 has pseudogene status. This CDR3 contains 15 residues. CDR3 sequence reads: CASSPLGIGEAKAFF. DNA for the CDR3: TGCGCCAGCAGCCCCTTGGGTATTGGGGAAGCTAAAGCTTTCTTT.

The chain uses TRBV7-5 and TRBJ1-4; the table's D call of TRBD1 was not tested on the DNA. TRBV7-5 is annotated as a pseudogene. The CDR3 length is 14 residues. For the CDR3, the DNA is TGTGCCAGCAGCCTGGGACATTCATATGAAAAACTGTTTTTT. This codes for CASSLGHSYEKLFF.

J is TRBJ2-4 and V is TRBV18; a possible D gene is TRBD2 (6 bases). The CDR3 is 16 residues long. Germline CDR1 is KGHSH and CDR2 is LQKENI. Trimming cost V 4 bases and J 5 bases, with 18 bases left between them. The CDR3 protein is CASSRGRGGTENIQYF. The CDR3 nucleotides are TGTGCCAGCTCACGGGGGAGAGGCGGGACGGAAAACATTCAGTACTTC. Full variable domain (outside the CDR3, taken from reference TRBV18 and TRBJ2-4): NAGVMQNPRHLVRRRGQEARLRCSPMKGHSHVYWYRQLPEEGLKFMVYLQKENIIDESGMPKERFSAEFPKEGPSILRIQQVVRGDSAAYFCASSRGRGGTENIQYFGAGTRLSVL.

V and J are TRBV28 and TRBJ1-5, with a tentative D call TRBD1 (5 bases). Trimming stripped 5 bases from V and 6 bases from J, with 14 bases between. The CDR3 runs to 14 residues. In germline, CDR1 is MDHEN, CDR2 SYDVKM. The chain's CDR3 is CASSRPGGGQPQHF. The CDR3 DNA reads as TGTGCCAGCAGTCGACCCGGTGGGGGTCAGCCCCAGCATTTT.

The V call is TRBV29-1, the J call TRBJ2-3, with TRBD2 matching 7 bases. J gave up 8 bases and V 7 bases, and 9 bases lay outside the gene matches. Germline CDR1 is SQVTM and CDR2 is ANQGSEA. There are 12 residues in the CDR3. The CDR3 DNA sequence: TGCAGCGCTACAGCGGGAATGGTTACGCAGTATTTT. This encodes CSATAGMVTQYF.